Shown below are 10 T cell receptor beta chains from a single sample sequenced in a study of beta chain features in type 1 diabetes. Study findings and constraints: Significant though moderate, a shortening of TCRB CDR3s appeared in all four CD4+ subsets of Type 1 diabetes patients.

The study reverse transcribed the entire isolated RNA, so it sequenced expressed TCRB transcripts. Assay: immunoSEQ multiplex PCR; the TCRdb copy retains only in-frame clones and omits some. The table has 500,000 to 650,000 clones, over 10% seen once; the top ten hold around 0.12%. These receptors lack a known antigen. Sequenced: naive CD4+ T cells from blood. These receptors came from a man aged 30 to 45 with type 1 diabetes.

In its sample, this clone was seen a few times. The chain joins TRBV5-1 to TRBJ2-5; 8 nucleotides agree with TRBD1. V trimming: 0 bases; J trimming: 3 bases; junction bases outside the gene matches: 7. This CDR3 comprises 16 residues. CDR1 is SGHRS, CDR2 YFSETQ, per germline. The CDR3 reads CASSLAPSGGEETQYF. The CDR3 DNA reads as TGCGCCAGCAGCTTGGCCCCATCAGGGGGCGAAGAGACCCAGTACTTC.

This clone was seen only a few times. J is TRBJ2-5 and V is TRBV5-6; 9 bases are a match to TRBD2. Germline CDR1 and CDR2: SGHDT and YYEEEE. The junction had 10 bases not matched to a gene; V was cut back by 4 bases and J by 6 bases. The CDR3 is made up of 15 amino acids. The CDR3 region has the DNA TGTGCCAGCAGCCCAAGTAGCGGGGGCGGGAAGACCCAGTACTTC. Protein: CASSPSSGGGKTQYF. The whole variable domain, filled in from reference TRBV5-6 and TRBJ2-5, reads DAGVTQSPTHLIKTRGQQVTLRCSPKSGHDTVSWYQQALGQGPQFIFQYYEEEERQRGNFPDRFSGHQFPNYSSELNVNALLLGDSALYLCASSPSSGGGKTQYFGPGTRLLVL.

This clone was counted only a few times. The chain couples TRBV6-6 to TRBJ1-5, with a weak D call TRBD1 (6 bases). This CDR3 has 13 amino acids. Germline CDR1 and CDR2: MNHNY and SVGAGI (reference sequence). Between the trimmed V and J ends, which lost 6 bases and 7 bases, there was a span of 13 bases. CDR3 sequence reads: CASRYRDGQPQHF. CDR3 sequence (DNA): TGTGCCAGCAGGTACAGGGATGGGCAGCCCCAGCATTTT.

This clone was picked up a small number of times. This chain uses TRBV11-2 with TRBJ2-2; D is tentatively TRBD1 or TRBD2 (5 bases each). Germline V gives CDR1 SGHAT, CDR2 FQNNGV. The CDR3 is made up of 16 amino acids. V was pared by 1 base and J by 4 bases, with 13 bases between. CDR3 coding DNA: TGTGCCAGCAGCTTAGTGGGACCTTGGGGCACCGGGGAGCTGTTTTTT. Translating gives CASSLVGPWGTGELFF.

This chain links TRBV15 with TRBJ2-1; 8 bases agree with TRBD1. The CDR3 length is 15 residues. J lost 8 bases, V lost 3 bases, and 9 bases had no gene match. Per germline, CDR1 LNHNV and CDR2 YYDKDF (reference sequence). The CDR3 DNA follows: TGTGCCACCAGCAGCAGGGACAGGAATATCTATGAGCAGTTCTTC. Translating it yields CATSSRDRNIYEQFF.

CDR3 nucleotide sequence: TGTGCCAGCAGCCCCGGGTCCCTTGAAGCTTTCTTT. This sequence encodes CASSPGSLEAFF. The V gene is TRBV7-9, the J gene TRBJ1-1; D is ambiguous. This CDR3 has 12 residues. Trimming took 5 bases from V and 7 from J, leaving 11 bases between them. Germline V CDR1 and CDR2: SEHNR, FQNEAQ (reference sequence).

The genes are TRBV19 and TRBJ2-1, with unresolved D. The CDR3 runs to 13 residues. Trimming shortened V by 8 bases and J by 2 bases, and 10 bases separated the two germline ends. CDR1 is LNHDA, CDR2 SQIVND, per germline (reference sequence). CDR3 sequence reads: CASSGDPYNEQFF. The CDR3 DNA follows: TGTGCCAGTTCAGGCGATCCCTACAATGAGCAGTTCTTC.

This clone occurred a few times. The same CDR3 arises from other DNA sequences in this sample as well. This chain links TRBV20-1 with TRBJ2-2; D call uncertain. V was trimmed by 3 bases and J by 5 bases, leaving 4 bases between them. CDR1 DFQATT and CDR2 SNEGSKA come from the germline V gene (reference sequence). The CDR3 runs 11 residues. The CDR3 reads CSARRTGELFF. The CDR3 region has the DNA TGCAGTGCTAGGCGAACCGGGGAGCTGTTTTTT.

The chain recombines TRBV11-3 with TRBJ2-3; the D gene is possibly TRBD2 (6 bases). The CDR3 sequence is 15 residues long. The V end lost 1 base, the J end lost 2 bases, and 10 bases lay between the germline ends. The V gene's germline CDR1 is SGHNT and CDR2 YENEEA. In DNA, the CDR3 is TGTGCCAGCAGCTTAGCTAGCGACCCCACAGATACGCAGTATTTT. It translates to CASSLASDPTDTQYF. The variable domain in full, with the rest retrieved from reference TRBV11-3 and TRBJ2-3, is EAGVVQSPRYKIIEKKQPVAFWCNPISGHNTLYWYLQNLGQGPELLIRYENEEAVDDSQLPKDRFSAERLKGVDSTLKIQPAELGDSAVYLCASSLASDPTDTQYFGPGTRLTVL.

This chain connects TRBV11-2 to TRBJ2-7; no clear D. The CDR3 extends over 15 amino acids. Germline CDR1 SGHAT, CDR2 FQNNGV. The V end lost 5 bases, the J end lost 6 bases, and 20 bases lay between the germline ends. CDR3: CASSPTAGPGREQYF. CDR3 bases: TGTGCCAGCAGCCCTACCGCCGGCCCCGGGCGCGAGCAGTACTTC. Looking up the rest from reference TRBV11-2 and TRBJ2-7 gives the full variable domain: EAGVAQSPRYKIIEKRQSVAFWCNPISGHATLYWYQQILGQGPKLLIQFQNNGVVDDSQLPKDRFSAERLKGVDSTLKIQPAKLEDSAVYLCASSPTAGPGREQYFGPGTRLTVT.